This T cell receptor beta chain was obtained from a study of cytomegalovirus exposure and HLA in healthy donors. A word on this clone: One end of the junction fails to match germline, which may point to a read error.

Use of 60 Vbeta and 13 Jbeta primers characterized the PCR. Sequenced by immunoSEQ multiplex PCR; TCRdb stores in-frame clones only, minus some. Here the sample spans 90,000 to 110,000 clones, more than 65% being singletons. Germline V gene sequence: CDR1 SEHNR, CDR2 FQNEAQ (reference sequence). The CDR3 has 16 residues. Sequencing was carried out using PBMCs. This chain joins TRBV7-9 and TRBJ2-3; D perhaps matches TRBD2 (5 bases). This receptor was obtained from a man in his forties in good health and CMV-seropositive. CDR3 coding DNA: TGTTCCAGCAGCTTACTCCTCAGCGGCAGCACAGATACGCAGTATTTT. Protein product: CSSSLLLSGSTDTQYF.